This T cell receptor (beta chain) came from a study of T cell responses to AZD1222 COVID-19 vaccine. Data came from immunoSEQ multiplex PCR; TCRdb stores just in-frame clones and leaves some out. The sample contains 190,000 or so clones, approximately 89% of which appear only once. Germline values: CDR1 MGHRA, CDR2 YSYEKL. Trimming removed 1 base from V and 4 bases from J, with 5 bases in between. The CDR3 has 13 amino acids. Broader study findings: In the spike-specific TCR repertoire, nearly half reportedly target unmutated variant regions. Distributed over spike, vaccine-associated CD4 TCRs predominated at 160-218 and 743-854.

In regard to this clone: Its antigen is not identified.

Pooling of second doses given at about 4 or about 12 weeks was done. This clonotype originated in an adult who received the AZD1222 COVID-19 vaccine. The material sequenced was peripheral blood, taken 28 days after the second AZD1222 dose. The genes are TRBV4-1 and TRBJ1-5; D is unclear. CDR3 region: CASSQGVNQPQHF. CDR3 in DNA: TGCGCCAGCAGCCAAGGGGTAAATCAGCCCCAGCATTTT.